This T cell receptor beta chain is drawn from a study of cytomegalovirus exposure and HLA in healthy donors. This clone turned up a few times. With 60 Vbeta and 13 Jbeta primers, the PCR was carried out. This table comes from immunoSEQ multiplex PCR, and its TCRdb copy is limited to in-frame clones, with some not included. There are about 140,000 clones in the sample; approximately 80% occur only once, and about 2.2% lies in the top ten. Trimming at V came to 0 bases and at J to 7 bases, leaving 5 bases not matched to a gene. This CDR3 has 16 amino acids. The germline V gene encodes CDR1 SGHRS and CDR2 YFSETQ.

The sequence derives from a man between 45 and 60 years old in good health and CMV-seronegative. Sequencing input: PBMCs. This chain links TRBV5-1 with TRBJ2-2; the match to TRBD2 covers 11 bases. Written as DNA, the CDR3 is TGCGCCAGCAGCTTGGATAGCGGGGGGGCGAACGGGGAGCTGTTTTTT. This translates into CASSLDSGGANGELFF.